The 25 T cell receptor beta chains reported below all come from one sample, sequenced in a study of a mutant IDH1 vaccine in newly diagnosed glioma (TCRdb year 2021). What these receptors recognize is not known. Receptor libraries were prepared by the immunoSEQ multiplex PCR assay. The table comes from immuneACCESS by way of TCRdb, which keeps in-frame sequences with V and J called. Part of the clones is missing from these tables; in studies checked, under half for an unresolved V gene and the rest for unknown reasons. The sample table contains about 33,000 clones; only one count was recorded for around nine tenths of them. Of the sample, around 2.4% falls within the top ten clones. In the paper's terms, the time point label means: week 23, last vaccination. Each vaccine dose, consisting of 300 ug of a 20-mer mutant IDH1 peptide in Montanide, was administered subcutaneously with topical imiquimod.

The starting material was PBMCs, obtained from a glioma patient whose treatment included an IDH1 peptide vaccine. These receptors all come from a middle-aged man with glioma.

This chain links TRBV5-1 with TRBJ2-5; 9 nucleotides align to TRBD2. The CDR3 extends over 17 amino acids. V lost 6 bases, J lost 2 bases, and 14 bases stayed unmatched. In germline, CDR1 is SGHRS, CDR2 YFSETQ. The CDR3 here is CASTFGVWREGQETQYF. The CDR3, as DNA: TGCGCCAGCACCTTCGGGGTATGGCGGGAGGGTCAAGAGACCCAGTACTTC.

The V call is TRBV5-7, the J call TRBJ1-1; 7 bases are shared with TRBD1. TRBV5-7 is an open reading frame, and its role is uncertain. This CDR3 has 14 residues. Losses at the gene ends were 3 bases for V and 3 bases for J; bases not matched to a gene: 5. The CDR3 nucleotides are TGTGCCAGCAGCTCGACAGGGACGGACACTGAAGCTTTCTTT. Amino acids: CASSSTGTDTEAFF.

Here the CDR3 DNA reads TGTGCCAGCAGTGCGATATACGAGCAGTACTTC. Encoded protein: CASSAIYEQYF. This chain connects TRBV6-1 to TRBJ2-7; D remains ambiguous. Deletions cut 4 bases from V and 4 bases from J, with 5 bases between. This CDR3 spans 11 amino acids. Germline V gene sequence: CDR1 MNHNS, CDR2 SASEGT.

V is TRBV6-1 and J is TRBJ1-5; tentatively, D is TRBD1 (5 bases). CDR1 and CDR2 (germline): MNHNS, SASEGT. Trimming removed 3 bases from V and 2 bases from J, with 11 bases in between. This CDR3 has 15 residues. This CDR3 reads CASSDFLGGNQPQHF. The CDR3, as DNA: TGTGCCAGCAGTGATTTCCTAGGGGGCAATCAGCCCCAGCATTTT.

This clone was observed a handful of times. This chain uses TRBV4-1 with TRBJ2-2; D is unclear. The V gene's germline CDR1 is MGHRA and CDR2 YSYEKL. The length of the CDR3 is 15 residues. The V end was cut by 5 bases, the J end by 5 bases, with 15 bases between. The CDR3 DNA follows: TGCGCCAGCAGCTCCAGATCTTCGTGGACCGGGGAGCTGTTTTTT. Its protein product is CASSSRSSWTGELFF.

The chain uses TRBV10-3 and TRBJ2-5; 10 bases match TRBD1. Judging by the DNA end, TRBJ2-7 fits better; the J call may be wrong. The CDR3 loop spans 15 amino acids. The germline V gene encodes CDR1 ENHRY and CDR2 SYGVKD. CDR3 loop: CAINPGQGSPNEQYF. CDR3 sequence (DNA): TGTGCCATCAACCCGGGACAGGGGAGTCCTAACGAGCAGTACTTC.

This clone is a singleton in its sample. The chain links TRBV6-5 to TRBJ1-3; D not certain. Trimming cost V 3 bases and J 0 bases, with 12 bases left between them. Germline loops: CDR1 MNHEY, CDR2 SVGAGI. The CDR3 consists of 16 residues. The CDR3 DNA is TGTGCCAGCAGTTATTCTGCTATACCCTCTGGAAACACCATATATTTT. As protein: CASSYSAIPSGNTIYF.

This sequence joins TRBV19 and TRBJ1-2; D possibly corresponds to TRBD1 (5 bases). Per the germline V gene, CDR1 is LNHDA and CDR2 is SQIVND (reference sequence). This CDR3 is 14 amino acids long. The V gene lost 7 bases and the J gene lost 4 bases, with 16 bases spanning the gap. The CDR3 loop is CASKSRQGSYGYTF. The CDR3 DNA follows: TGTGCCAGTAAATCGCGGCAGGGCTCCTATGGCTACACCTTC.

The chain couples TRBV18 to TRBJ1-4; the D gene is possibly TRBD1 (5 bases). The germline V and J ends were trimmed by 0 bases and 7 bases, with 15 bases remaining between them. CDR1 and CDR2 from the germline V gene are KGHSH and LQKENI. There are 16 residues in the CDR3. The CDR3: CASSPPPGPGGEKLFF. The CDR3, as DNA: TGTGCCAGCTCACCACCCCCAGGACCGGGGGGTGAAAAACTGTTTTTT.

In this sample, this clone turned up once. The chain joins TRBV10-3 to TRBJ2-7, with a tentative D call TRBD1 (5 bases). CDR1 and CDR2 (germline): ENHRY, SYGVKD. This CDR3 contains 13 residues. V lost 6 bases and J lost 3, with 12 bases in between. For the CDR3, the DNA is TGTGCCATCAGCTCCCGACAGAACTACGAGCAGTACGTC. As protein: CAISSRQNYEQYV.

The V call is TRBV6-1, the J call TRBJ2-7; D is tentatively TRBD1 or TRBD2 (5 bases each). V lost 5 bases and J 0 bases, leaving 11 bases between the germline ends. Germline CDR1 MNHNS, CDR2 SASEGT. This CDR3 contains 14 residues. The CDR3 loop reads CASSRDGSSYEQYF. The CDR3 DNA reads TGTGCCAGCAGTCGGGACGGCAGCTCCTACGAGCAGTACTTC.

V is TRBV2 and J is TRBJ2-1; tentatively, D is TRBD2 (5 bases). Trimming took off 8 bases at V and 8 bases at J, with 16 bases between the two ends. The germline CDR1 and CDR2 sequences are SNHLY and FYNNEI. The CDR3 runs to 13 residues. The chain's CDR3 is CASGKIWGDEQFF. The CDR3, as DNA: TGTGCCAGCGGAAAGATCTGGGGAGATGAGCAGTTCTTC.

J is TRBJ2-3 and V is TRBV5-1; D not certain. This CDR3 contains 12 residues. V was trimmed by 1 base and J by 3 bases, leaving 3 bases between them. CDR1 and CDR2 (germline): SGHRS, YFSETQ. The CDR3 nucleotides read TGCGCCAGCAGCTTGACTACAGATACGCAGTATTTT. This gives the protein CASSLTTDTQYF.

CDR3 region: CAIPGRSVAGANVLTF. The CDR3 coding sequence is TGTGCCATCCCGGGACGCTCTGTGGCTGGGGCCAACGTCCTGACTTTC. This chain connects TRBV10-3 to TRBJ2-6; D possibly matches TRBD1 or TRBD2 (5 bases each). The CDR3 has 16 residues. Germline lookup yields CDR1 ENHRY and CDR2 SYGVKD. Trimming took 8 bases from V and 2 from J, leaving 16 bases between them.

This rearrangement joins TRBV5-4 to TRBJ2-1, with D unclear. The CDR3 runs 15 residues. Germline V lookup: CDR1 SGHNT, CDR2 YYREEE (reference sequence). V was clipped by 0 bases and J by 0 bases, with 7 bases between them. CDR3 loop: CASSLDQSSYNEQFF. Here the CDR3 DNA reads TGTGCCAGCAGCTTGGACCAGAGCTCCTACAATGAGCAGTTCTTC.

The gene calls are TRBV20-1 and TRBJ1-1; D may be TRBD1 (5 bases). Germline V lookup: CDR1 DFQATT, CDR2 SNEGSKA (reference sequence). The CDR3 loop spans 11 amino acids. V lost 7 bases to trimming and J lost 2 bases, with 8 bases between them. DNA for the CDR3: TGCAGTGTCCAGGGTAACACTGAAGCTTTCTTT. Amino acid sequence: CSVQGNTEAFF.

This CDR3 reads CAISEYREEQYF. For the CDR3, the DNA is TGTGCCATCAGTGAGTACAGGGAGGAGCAGTACTTC. The chain links TRBV10-3 to TRBJ2-7; D perhaps matches TRBD1 (6 bases). V was trimmed by 1 base and J by 7 bases, leaving 8 bases between them. The length of the CDR3 is 12 residues. Germline CDR1 and CDR2: ENHRY and SYGVKD.

This clone was observed once. V usage is TRBV27 and J usage is TRBJ2-1, with D tentatively TRBD1 (5 bases). Trimming left V 5 bases short and J 3 bases short, with 17 bases between. Germline CDR1 reads MNHEY; CDR2 reads SMNVEV (reference sequence). The CDR3 has 16 amino acids. CDR3 region: CASSPLRQTFYNEQFF. The DNA for the CDR3 is TGTGCCAGCAGTCCCTTGAGACAGACCTTCTACAATGAGCAGTTCTTC.

J is TRBJ2-7 and V is TRBV29-1, with 13 bases fitting TRBD2. V lost 6 bases, J lost 7 bases, and 21 bases stayed unmatched. Germline CDR1 reads SQVTM; CDR2 reads ANQGSEA. This CDR3 is built from 18 residues. This CDR3 reads CSVRDLTSGRTSRGEQYF. Written as DNA, the CDR3 is TGCAGCGTGAGGGATTTGACTAGCGGGAGGACATCAAGGGGGGAGCAGTACTTC.

This rearrangement joins TRBV19 to TRBJ2-3, with 8 nucleotides matching TRBD2. Germline V CDR1 and CDR2: LNHDA, SQIVND (reference sequence). The V gene end was trimmed by 3 bases and the J gene end by 2 bases; junction bases not matched to a gene: 10. The CDR3 runs 17 residues. The CDR3 sequence is CASSITSSGSPTDTQYF. The CDR3 bases are TGTGCCAGTAGTATCACATCCAGCGGGAGCCCCACAGATACGCAGTATTTT.

The chain uses TRBV6-4 and TRBJ1-1; perhaps TRBD1 as D (6 bases). V lost 7 bases to trimming and J lost 5 bases, with 17 bases between them. This CDR3 has 14 amino acids. Per the germline V gene, CDR1 is MRHNA and CDR2 is SNTAGT. Written as DNA, the CDR3 is TGTGCCAGCAACTTAGACAGGTCGGGAACTGAAGCTTTCTTT. Encoded protein: CASNLDRSGTEAFF.

In its sample, this clone was seen once. The CDR3 protein is CASSPRTGLTDTQYF. Here the CDR3 DNA reads TGTGCCAGCTCACCCAGGACAGGGTTGACAGATACGCAGTATTTT. The rearrangement joins TRBV18 to TRBJ2-3, with TRBD1 matching 8 bases. The CDR3 consists of 15 residues. CDR1 and CDR2 from the germline V gene are KGHSH and LQKENI. With 3 bases clipped from V and 3 bases from J, the junction kept 5 bases outside the gene matches.

The chain's CDR3 is CASSFTDTQYF. For the CDR3, the DNA is TGTGCCAGCAGCTTCACAGATACGCAGTATTTT. The rearrangement joins TRBV7-9 to TRBJ2-3; D is unresolved. V was pared by 3 bases and J by 2 bases, with 0 bases between. The CDR3 is 11 residues long. Germline loops: CDR1 SEHNR, CDR2 FQNEAQ (reference sequence).

This chain links TRBV10-2 with TRBJ1-2; 10 nucleotides match TRBD1. The trim removed 3 bases at V and 8 bases at J, leaving 15 bases unmatched. This CDR3 has 17 amino acids. CDR1 is WSHSY, CDR2 SAAADI, per germline. The CDR3 region has the DNA TGCGCCAGCAGTGAAGGCCGACAGGGGGCGCGATTAGGAGGCTACACCTTC. It specifies CASSEGRQGARLGGYTF.

This sequence joins TRBV18 and TRBJ1-5, with 12 bases matching TRBD1. J gave up 5 bases and V 6 bases, and 8 bases lay outside the gene matches. The germline V gene encodes CDR1 KGHSH and CDR2 LQKENI. This CDR3 has 16 amino acids. The CDR3 DNA follows: TGTGCCAGCTCCGAGGGGACAGGGGGCGCATATCAGCCCCAGCATTTT. Its protein product is CASSEGTGGAYQPQHF.